This TCR beta chain was documented in a study of blood T cell repertoires in COVID-19. This CDR3 contains 15 residues. V lost 5 bases, J lost 4 bases, and 9 bases stayed unmatched. Germline loops: CDR1 ENHRY, CDR2 SYGVKD. In the authors' workflow: Amplification from reference gene primers served as the basis for estimated nucleated cell counts. Profiled with immunoSEQ multiplex PCR; TCRdb holds only in-frame clones, not every one. That table supplies the V and J calls and clone size; D and trimming were determined from the DNA. Of 47,000 or so clones listed, approximately 81% were seen once; the top ten hold approximately 20%.

V and J are TRBV10-3 and TRBJ1-1, with 8 positions matching TRBD1. This TCR was recovered from a woman older than 75 with COVID-19, enrolled during active disease. Sequencing was performed on peripheral blood. This CDR3 reads CAISSTGGRGTEAFF. CDR3 sequence (DNA): TGTGCCATCAGTTCTACAGGGGGAAGAGGCACTGAAGCTTTCTTT.